This is a list of T cell receptor beta chains from one sample in a study of T-cell reconstitution after alpha-beta-depleted transplantation in children. TCRdb re-derived calls from the PCR reads in MiXCR, one entry per CDR3 protein. This sample has about 600,000 distinct CDR3 sequences, with roughly 13% found just once. The material was PBMCs, mostly from graft donor cells, obtained 360 days after TCRalphabeta/CD19-depleted stem cell transplant. The origin of the receptors is a male patient under 18 who had a stem cell transplant for acute myeloid leukemia, so the T cells may come from the graft donor. The CDR3 runs from the conserved cysteine through the conserved F or W. The D gene is left open where the match is weak. Clone size is stated in some rows and not others, as once, few, many or a class when expanded.

v_call	clone_size	d_call	j_call	cdr3_aa	cdr3_nt
TRBV7-2	NA	NA	TRBJ2-1	CASLSINEQFF	TGTGCCAGCTTATCCATCAATGAGCAGTTCTTC
TRBV4-2	NA	NA	TRBJ2-7	CASSQELALRYEQYF	TGTGCCAGCAGCCAAGAGCTAGCTCTCAGGTACGAGCAGTACTTC
TRBV28	few	NA	TRBJ2-3	CASSKSAGSTDTQYF	TGTGCCAGCTCGAAGTCGGCAGGTAGCACAGATACGCAGTATTTT
TRBV7-2	few	NA	TRBJ2-3	CASRGGFISDTQYF	TGTGCCAGCAGGGGGGGATTTATTTCCGATACGCAGTATTTT
TRBV21-1	NA	NA	TRBJ2-1	CASSKKDRVRNEQFF	TGTGCCAGCAGCAAGAAGGACAGGGTGAGAAATGAGCAGTTCTTC
TRBV4-3	NA	NA	TRBJ1-1	CASSLRWNTEAFF	TGCGCCAGCAGCCTTCGGTGGAACACTGAAGCTTTCTTT
TRBV20-1	few	NA	TRBJ2-1	CSARDLQRLYNEQFF	TGCAGTGCTAGAGATCTGCAGCGGCTCTACAATGAGCAGTTCTTC
TRBV10-3	few	NA	TRBJ2-3	CAISQGPPDTDTQYF	TGTGCCATCAGCCAGGGGCCTCCCGACACAGATACGCAGTATTTT
TRBV12-3/TRBV12-4	NA	NA	TRBJ2-5	CASSLVRASVFQETQYF	TGTGCCAGCAGTTTAGTCCGGGCTAGCGTCTTCCAAGAGACCCAGTACTTC
TRBV19	NA	NA	TRBJ1-2	CASSRQVFYGYTF	TGTGCCAGTAGCCGACAGGTCTTCTATGGCTACACCTTC
TRBV7-2	NA	NA	TRBJ2-5	CASSLVGRGKRETQYF	TGTGCCAGCAGCTTAGTCGGCAGGGGAAAACGGGAGACCCAGTACTTC
TRBV15	NA	NA	TRBJ2-7	CATSRDTQSSYEQYF	TGTGCCACCAGCAGAGATACACAGTCCTCCTACGAGCAGTACTTC
TRBV7-9	few	NA	TRBJ2-5	CASSFLANEDQYF	TGTGCCAGCAGCTTTTTGGCGAATGAGGACCAGTACTTC
TRBV18	once	NA	TRBJ2-5	CASSPRGATGETQYF	TGTGCCAGCTCACCTCGAGGGGCCACCGGGGAGACCCAGTACTTC
TRBV6-5	NA	TRBD2	TRBJ2-7	CASSSPSGAGAKWEQYF	TGTGCCAGCAGTTCCCCTTCGGGAGCGGGGGCGAAATGGGAGCAGTACTTC
TRBV20-1	few	NA	TRBJ2-7	CSARDLTTSLGEQYF	TGCAGTGCTAGAGATCTGACAACGTCATTGGGCGAGCAGTACTTC
TRBV20-1	NA	NA	TRBJ2-5	CSARVAPGETQYF	TGCAGTGCTAGAGTTGCCCCGGGGGAGACCCAGTACTTC
TRBV9	few	NA	TRBJ2-5	CASSVGGQEETQYF	TGTGCCAGCAGCGTAGGGGGGCAGGAGGAGACCCAGTACTTC
TRBV2	NA	TRBD2	TRBJ2-1	CASSEAGLAGVIF	TGTGCCAGCAGTGAAGCTGGGCTAGCGGGAGTGATCTTC
TRBV20-1	few	NA	TRBJ2-7	CSALTKSGLPHEQYF	TGCAGTGCTCTCACAAAGAGTGGCCTGCCCCACGAGCAGTACTTC
TRBV5-1	once	TRBD2	TRBJ2-1	CASSALLAGGPSRGQFF	TGCGCCAGCAGCGCCCTGTTAGCGGGAGGGCCGTCAAGGGGGCAGTTCTTC
TRBV24-1	many	TRBD2	TRBJ2-4	CATSDFGLAGGWNIQYF	TGTGCCACCAGTGATTTCGGGCTAGCGGGAGGTTGGAACATTCAGTACTTC
TRBV29-1	many	NA	TRBJ2-5	CSVGVLGLGTQYF	TGCAGCGTTGGGGTTTTGGGTTTGGGGACCCAGTACTTC
TRBV29-1	many	NA	TRBJ2-7	CSSGMGPGEQYF	TGCAGCTCCGGCATGGGGCCTGGCGAGCAGTACTTC
TRBV12-3/TRBV12-4	NA	TRBD2	TRBJ2-7	CASSLGAGAGYEQYF	TGTGCCAGCAGTTTAGGTGCGGGAGCAGGGTACGAGCAGTACTTC
TRBV10-3	many	TRBD2	TRBJ2-7	CAISDLGLAGENVYEQYF	TGTGCCATCAGTGATTTGGGACTAGCGGGAGAAAACGTTTACGAGCAGTACTTC
TRBV18	few	NA	TRBJ1-1	CASSPLSLYFGNTEAFF	TGTGCCAGCTCACCACTCAGCCTTTACTTCGGGAACACTGAAGCTTTCTTT
TRBV27	many	NA	TRBJ2-3	CATRLGVSARPSTDTQYF	TGTGCCACCCGACTGGGGGTTAGCGCTCGTCCTAGCACAGATACGCAGTATTTT
TRBV29-1	many	NA	TRBJ2-7	CSVESEVEQYF	TGCAGCGTTGAATCCGAAGTCGAGCAGTACTTC
TRBV27	few	TRBD2	TRBJ2-2	CASSLYLGLGVGELFF	TGTGCCAGCAGTCTTTACTTGGGACTAGGAGTCGGGGAGCTGTTTTTT
TRBV10-3	few	NA	TRBJ2-1	CAISLLDLSYNEQFF	TGTGCCATCAGCCTACTAGATCTCTCCTACAATGAGCAGTTCTTC
TRBV29-1	many	NA	TRBJ2-2	CSVLRGINTGELFF	TGCAGCGTCTTAAGGGGGATTAACACCGGGGAGCTGTTTTTT
TRBV15	many	TRBD1	TRBJ2-7	CATSRLDRDSYEQYF	TGTGCCACCAGCAGACTCGACAGGGATTCCTACGAGCAGTACTTC
TRBV20-1	once	TRBD2	TRBJ2-3	CSARVDLTLREADTQYF	TGCAGTGCTAGAGTGGATTTAACGTTGCGGGAGGCAGATACGCAGTATTTT
TRBV10-3	NA	NA	TRBJ1-5	CAIRQDNQPQHF	TGTGCCATTAGACAGGACAATCAGCCCCAGCATTTT
TRBV7-8	few	NA	TRBJ2-1	CASSPGPGPIEQFF	TGTGCCAGCAGCCCAGGACCGGGTCCAATTGAGCAGTTCTTC
TRBV10-3	few	TRBD1	TRBJ2-5	CAISESGRGQRPTGETQYF	TGTGCCATCAGTGAGTCGGGAAGGGGGCAAAGACCCACGGGAGAGACCCAGTACTTC
TRBV9	few	TRBD1	TRBJ2-7	CASSLGPGQGNEQYF	TGTGCCAGCAGCCTCGGACCGGGACAGGGAAACGAGCAGTACTTC
TRBV10-3	few	NA	TRBJ1-4	CAIRAVPREKLFF	TGTGCCATCAGGGCAGTCCCTAGAGAAAAACTGTTTTTT
TRBV20-1	NA	TRBD1	TRBJ2-5	CSARDPPPRGLETQYF	TGCAGTGCTAGAGATCCCCCCCCCAGGGGGCTAGAGACCCAGTACTTC